These T cell receptor beta chains were read from a single sample in a study of T-cell reconstitution after alpha-beta-depleted transplantation in children. TCRdb re-derived calls from the PCR reads in MiXCR, one entry per CDR3 protein. Found here are 90,000 to 100,000 distinct CDR3 sequences, 9% to 15% of them singletons; the top ten hold around 13%. This material consisted of PBMCs from the stem cell graft donor, taken from the stem cell graft. These receptors were obtained from a human donor who donated a stem cell graft to a child with inherited bone marrow failure. Both conserved end residues are part of each CDR3. The D gene is left open where the match is weak. Only part of the rows carry a size: once, few, many, or a class if the clone is expanded.

>TRBV7-2|.|TRBJ2-7|many
CASTLDVAKPPYEQYF
TGTGCCAGCACCCTTGACGTCGCCAAACCACCCTACGAGCAGTACTTC
>TRBV12-3/TRBV12-4|TRBD1|TRBJ2-7|many
CASSRTGTEQYF
TGTGCCAGCAGCAGGACAGGGACCGAGCAGTACTTC
>TRBV6-5|.|TRBJ1-3|few
CATKGNTIYF
TGTGCGACGAAAGGAAACACCATATATTTT
>TRBV15|.|TRBJ1-4|many
CAVQGQINEKLFF
TGTGCCGTCCAGGGCCAAATAAATGAAAAACTGTTTTTT
>TRBV2|.|TRBJ2-5|many
CASRRQETQYF
TGTGCCAGCAGGAGGCAAGAGACCCAGTACTTC
>TRBV7-2|.|TRBJ2-7|many
CASSRLDRNEQYF
TGTGCCAGCAGCCGATTAGATCGGAACGAGCAGTACTTC
>TRBV20-1|TRBD2|TRBJ2-1|many
CSARLAGPASEQFF
TGCAGTGCGAGGCTAGCGGGGCCTGCTAGTGAGCAGTTCTTC
>TRBV29-1|TRBD1|TRBJ2-7|many
CSVLTGVTYEQYF
TGCAGCGTCCTGACAGGGGTCACCTACGAGCAGTACTTC
>TRBV7-3|TRBD1|TRBJ1-1|few
CASSLIATGTVEAFF
TGTGCCAGCAGCTTAATAGCGACAGGGACCGTCGAAGCTTTCTTT
>TRBV29-1|.|TRBJ2-3|many
CSVEVLDTQYF
TGCAGCGTTGAAGTTCTAGATACGCAGTATTTT
>TRBV5-1|.|TRBJ1-5|many
CASSRSSNQPQHF
TGCGCCAGCAGCCGGAGTAGCAATCAGCCCCAGCATTTT
>TRBV29-1|TRBD1|TRBJ1-1|many
CSVELWTGTAEAFF
TGCAGCGTTGAGCTGTGGACAGGGACTGCTGAAGCTTTCTTT
>TRBV6-1|.|TRBJ2-4|.
CASRPSSGKNIQYF
TGTGCCAGCAGACCTTCTAGTGGTAAAAACATTCAGTACTTC
>TRBV12-3/TRBV12-4|.|TRBJ2-7|many
CASSFRGDEQYF
TGTGCCAGCAGTTTTCGAGGGGACGAGCAGTACTTC
>TRBV12-3/TRBV12-4|TRBD1|TRBJ2-2|many
CASSPQGVLSGELFF
TGTGCCAGCAGTCCACAGGGGGTATTGTCCGGGGAGCTGTTTTTT
>TRBV5-1|TRBD2|TRBJ2-1|many
CASSPVAGGWYEQFF
TGCGCCAGCAGCCCAGTAGCGGGGGGGTGGTATGAGCAGTTCTTC
>TRBV7-2|.|TRBJ2-1|few
CASSPWTGRASEQFF
TGTGCCAGCAGCCCCTGGACAGGGAGGGCCTCGGAGCAGTTCTTC
>TRBV5-5|TRBD2|TRBJ2-3|many
CASSDIAGGYTDTQYF
TGTGCCAGCAGCGATATAGCGGGAGGATACACAGATACGCAGTATTTT
>TRBV20-1|.|TRBJ2-7|many
CSARNPGAGFDYEQYF
TGCAGTGCTAGGAATCCGGGAGCGGGCTTTGACTACGAGCAGTACTTC
>TRBV13|TRBD2|TRBJ2-7|many
CASSDTSGGSYEQYF
TGTGCCAGCAGCGACACTAGCGGGGGGAGTTACGAGCAGTACTTC
>TRBV20-1|TRBD2|TRBJ2-2|many
CSAPRTSGVANTGELFF
TGCAGTGCGCCTAGGACTAGCGGAGTCGCGAACACCGGGGAGCTGTTTTTT
>TRBV27|.|TRBJ2-1|many
CASSLQGFGSYNEQFF
TGTGCCAGCAGCCTACAGGGATTCGGTTCCTACAATGAGCAGTTCTTC
>TRBV19|.|TRBJ1-1|once
CASLPGEGTEAFF
TGTGCCAGTCTACCCGGGGAGGGCACTGAAGCTTTCTTT
>TRBV7-9|.|TRBJ2-1|few
CASSLATKQFF
TGTGCCAGCAGCTTAGCCACCAAGCAGTTCTTC
>TRBV7-8|.|TRBJ1-3|.
CASSLARFSVGNTIYF
TGTGCCAGCAGCTTAGCGAGATTCTCCGTGGGGAACACCATATATTTT
>TRBV27|TRBD2|TRBJ2-3|many
CASSLPLAGQRGGTYTQYF
TGTGCCAGCAGTTTACCTCTAGCAGGCCAGCGGGGGGGCACCTATACGCAGTATTTT
>TRBV6-2/TRBV6-3|TRBD1|TRBJ2-2|many
CASSYGTASNTGELFF
TGTGCCAGCAGTTACGGGACAGCCTCGAACACCGGGGAGCTGTTTTTT
>TRBV12-3/TRBV12-4|TRBD2|TRBJ2-1|many
CASSPGSGGVRGQFF
TGTGCCAGCAGCCCCGGGAGCGGGGGGGTCAGGGGGCAGTTCTTC
>TRBV9|TRBD2|TRBJ2-1|many
CASNLAGGWNEQFF
TGTGCCAGCAACCTAGCGGGGGGGTGGAATGAGCAGTTCTTC
>TRBV5-1|TRBD1|TRBJ1-1|many
CASSMLTGNLNTEAFF
TGCGCCAGCAGCATGCTGACAGGGAATTTGAACACTGAAGCTTTCTTT
>TRBV27|.|TRBJ2-7|many
CASSLSTEFEQYF
TGTGCCAGCAGTTTATCGACAGAGTTCGAGCAGTACTTC
>TRBV5-1|.|TRBJ2-5|many
CASSFEQETQYF
TGCGCCAGCAGCTTCGAGCAAGAGACCCAGTACTTC
>TRBV20-1|TRBD1|TRBJ1-4|many
CSARPTGDWEKLFF
TGCAGTGCTAGACCGACAGGGGATTGGGAAAAACTGTTTTTT
>TRBV6-5|.|TRBJ1-4|many
CSQEKLFF
TGTTCCCAGGAAAAACTGTTTTTT
>TRBV6-2/TRBV6-3|TRBD1|TRBJ1-2|many
CASSNRRQGTDGYTF
TGTGCCAGCAGTAACCGACGACAGGGGACTGATGGCTACACCTTC
>TRBV7-3|TRBD1|TRBJ2-2|many
CASSSRGHGELFF
TGTGCCAGCAGCTCAAGGGGGCATGGGGAGCTGTTTTTT
>TRBV28|TRBD1|TRBJ1-2|many
CASSFAGTGLDANYGYTF
TGTGCCAGCAGTTTCGCTGGGACAGGACTCGATGCAAACTATGGCTACACCTTC
>TRBV7-9|.|TRBJ1-2|.
CASGPGHRSYTF
TGTGCCAGCGGCCCGGGACACCGAAGCTACACCTTC
>TRBV6-5|.|TRBJ2-1|many
CASRTGLLDSYNEQFF
TGTGCCAGCAGAACCGGACTTCTCGACTCCTACAATGAGCAGTTCTTC
>TRBV5-1|.|TRBJ2-5|many
CASSAGAQETQYF
TGCGCCAGCAGCGCCGGGGCACAAGAGACCCAGTACTTC
>TRBV7-3|.|TRBJ1-2|many
CASSPWNYGYTF
TGTGCCAGCAGCCCCTGGAACTATGGCTACACCTTC
>TRBV7-9|.|TRBJ2-7|many
CASSGGLGNSYEQYF
TGTGCCAGCAGCGGTGGGCTTGGCAACTCCTACGAGCAGTACTTC
>TRBV20-1|.|TRBJ2-7|many
CSARLSGFSYEQYF
TGCAGTGCTCGATTAAGCGGGTTCTCCTACGAGCAGTACTTC
>TRBV20-1|.|TRBJ1-4|many
CSASDQGPVDRGLFF
TGCAGTGCTAGTGATCAGGGCCCCGTGGACCGGGGCCTGTTTTTT
>TRBV4-1|TRBD2|TRBJ2-2|many
CASSQEGLAGGIGELFF
TGCGCCAGCAGCCAAGAAGGCCTAGCGGGAGGAATCGGGGAGCTGTTTTTT
>TRBV12-3/TRBV12-4|.|TRBJ1-1|many
CASSLSSAGKTEAFF
TGTGCCAGCAGTTTATCGTCCGCGGGGAAAACTGAAGCTTTCTTT
>TRBV5-1|.|TRBJ2-3|many
CASSTGLDQLADTQYF
TGCGCCAGCAGTACTGGACTTGACCAGCTGGCAGATACGCAGTATTTT
>TRBV2|TRBD1|TRBJ1-5|.
CASSVTGSSNQPQHF
TGTGCCAGCAGTGTGACAGGGTCGAGCAATCAGCCCCAGCATTTT
>TRBV20-1|TRBD2|TRBJ2-2|many
CSARVAGTNTGELFF
TGCAGTGCTAGAGTAGCGGGGACGAACACCGGGGAGCTGTTTTTT
>TRBV5-4|.|TRBJ1-2|.
CASSLATRVDHGYTF
TGTGCCAGCAGCTTGGCAACACGGGTCGACCATGGCTACACCTTC
>TRBV7-2|.|TRBJ2-5|many
CASSSRKGGGETQYF
TGTGCCAGCAGCTCGCGCAAGGGGGGCGGGGAGACCCAGTACTTC
>TRBV2|.|TRBJ1-2|.
CASSGTTPNYGYTF
TGTGCCAGCAGCGGTACTACTCCTAACTATGGCTACACCTTC